Below, 18 T cell receptor beta chains from the same sample are listed, as sequenced in a study of CD8 T cells in Susac syndrome (dated by TCRdb to about 2019). Library creation used the immunoSEQ multiplex PCR assay. RNA was extracted using the RNeasy kit, and roughly 0.45 to 1 microgram was reverse transcribed with random hexamers. TCRdb reworked the public reads: Q25 trimming with fastp, MiXCR clone assembly, productive beta chains retained. Every CDR3 protein is listed once, alongside the most common genes and DNA of its rows. The sample has about 120,000 distinct CDR3 sequences on record, around 94% of them singletons. 0.25% to 0.3% of the sample rests with the top ten. The sequencing input was CD8+ T cells from PBMCs. Receptors were obtained from a human donor with Susac syndrome.

The gene calls are TRBV13 and TRBJ2-1; D may be TRBD2 (6 bases). This CDR3 region has 15 residues. Germline lookup yields CDR1 PRHDT and CDR2 FYEKMQ (reference sequence). The germline V and J ends were trimmed by 0 bases and 5 bases, with 11 bases remaining between them. In nucleotides, the CDR3 is TGTGCCAGCAGCTTAGGACGGGGGTGGCACAATGAGCAGTTCTTC. Translated, it gives CASSLGRGWHNEQFF.

The CDR3 loop reads CSAGSSLTDTQYF. Written as DNA, the CDR3 is TGCAGCGCCGGGAGTTCCCTCACAGATACGCAGTATTTT. J is TRBJ2-3 and V is TRBV29-1; a weak D match, TRBD2 (6 bases). Germline V CDR1 and CDR2: SQVTM, ANQGSEA. The CDR3 is 13 amino acids. Deletions cut 7 bases from V and 2 bases from J, with 13 bases between.

The chain employs TRBV12-3 or TRBV12-4 and TRBJ1-2, with D hard to call. CDR3 length: 12 residues. Trimming left V 5 bases short and J 8 bases short, with 12 bases between. The CDR3 coding sequence is TGTGCCAGCAGTCCCGGACGGAGGGGCTACACCTTC. Protein: CASSPGRRGYTF.

The V call is TRBV6-1, the J call TRBJ2-1; a weak D match, TRBD2 (5 bases). V lost 10 bases and J 8 bases, leaving 12 bases between the germline ends. Germline CDR1 MNHNS, CDR2 SASEGT. CDR3 length: 11 amino acids. CDR3 protein: CATFAGYEQFF. As DNA, the CDR3 is TGTGCCACCTTTGCGGGCTATGAGCAGTTCTTC.

This rearrangement joins TRBV4-1 to TRBJ1-2; D might be TRBD1 (6 bases). This CDR3 comprises 13 residues. Germline-derived CDR1 and CDR2 are MGHRA and YSYEKL. Trimming stripped 2 bases from V and 7 bases from J, with 11 bases between. CDR3 DNA sequence: TGCGCCAGCAGCCAACCAGGGGCACTTGGCTACACCTTC. Its translation is CASSQPGALGYTF.

As concerns this clonotype: Germline and junction disagree at one end, which may indicate a read error. CDR3 region: CAISEGGAAETQYF. The CDR3 DNA follows: TGTGCCATCAGTGAAGGGGGGGCCGCGGAGACCCAGTACTTC. The chain recombines TRBV10-2 with TRBJ2-5, with D maybe TRBD2 (7 bases). Germline V gene sequence: CDR1 WSHSY, CDR2 SAAADI. This CDR3 contains 14 residues.

This rearrangement joins TRBV9 to TRBJ2-1; TRBD1 aligns across 9 bases. Germline CDR1 reads SGDLS; CDR2 reads YYNGEE. CDR3 length equals 16 residues. J lost 15 bases, V lost 0 bases, and 16 bases had no gene match. Here the CDR3 reads CASSVAQGQGGSKWFF. CDR3 sequence (DNA): TGTGCCAGCAGCGTAGCACAGGGACAGGGTGGATCTAAGTGGTTCTTC.

V usage is TRBV27 and J usage is TRBJ2-5; TRBD1 matches 7 bases. This CDR3 has 13 amino acids. V lost 3 bases and J lost 3; bases outside the gene matches: 1. Germline values: CDR1 MNHEY, CDR2 SMNVEV (reference sequence). The DNA for the CDR3 is TGTGCCAGCAGTTTTACAGGGGAAGAGACCCAGTACTTC. Translation: CASSFTGEETQYF.

This CDR3 is CSATGTEIVAYEQYF. DNA of the CDR3: TGCAGTGCTACCGGGACAGAGATAGTCGCCTACGAGCAGTACTTC. The chain joins TRBV20-1 to TRBJ2-7; 7 positions agree with TRBD1. Germline assignment: CDR1 DFQATT and CDR2 SNEGSKA (reference sequence). This CDR3 contains 15 residues. V lost 4 bases, J lost 2 bases, and 11 bases stayed unmatched.

The chain is built from TRBV15 and TRBJ1-6, with D tentatively TRBD1 (6 bases). V gave up 0 bases and J gave up 10 bases, with 16 bases separating them. Germline assignment: CDR1 LNHNV and CDR2 YYDKDF (reference sequence). The CDR3 spans 16 residues. The CDR3 DNA reads TGTGCCACCAGCAGAGATCTTTCGACAGGCCGCTCACCCCTCCACTTT. It encodes CATSRDLSTGRSPLHF.

The chain joins TRBV7-9 to TRBJ2-3; a possible D gene is TRBD2 (5 bases). The germline V and J ends were trimmed by 5 bases and 5 bases, with 8 bases remaining between them. The CDR3 has 12 residues. Per germline, CDR1 SEHNR and CDR2 FQNEAQ (reference sequence). Here the CDR3 DNA reads TGTGCCAGCAGCATGGAGGTAGATACGCAGTATTTT. Residues: CASSMEVDTQYF. The full variable domain, rest sourced from reference TRBV7-9 and TRBJ2-3, is DTGVSQNPRHKITKRGQNVTFRCDPISEHNRLYWYRQTLGQGPEFLTYFQNEAQLEKSRLLSDRFSAERPKGSFSTLEIQRTEQGDSAMYLCASSMEVDTQYFGPGTRLTVL.

The chain combines TRBV6-1 with TRBJ1-6; TRBD1 might be the D (6 bases). There are 17 residues in the CDR3. V lost 5 bases and J 4 bases, leaving 18 bases between the germline ends. Germline V gives CDR1 MNHNS, CDR2 SASEGT. This chain's CDR3 is CASSKPPGTRYNSPLHF. In DNA, the CDR3 is TGTGCCAGCAGTAAACCTCCCGGGACACGATATAATTCACCCCTCCACTTT.

The chain links TRBV7-9 to TRBJ2-7; D not resolved. The germline V and J ends were trimmed by 5 bases and 2 bases, with 13 bases remaining between them. The CDR3 is 14 amino acids. The germline CDR1 and CDR2 sequences are SEHNR and FQNEAQ (reference sequence). The chain's CDR3 is CASSPERHPYEQYF. The CDR3 DNA sequence: TGTGCCAGCAGCCCCGAACGGCACCCCTACGAGCAGTACTTC.

The genes are TRBV29-1 and TRBJ2-7; TRBD2 might be the D (5 bases). The germline V and J ends were trimmed by 0 bases and 3 bases, with 9 bases remaining between them. CDR3 size: 13 residues. Germline lookup yields CDR1 SQVTM and CDR2 ANQGSEA. CDR3 nucleotide sequence: TGCAGCGTTGAAGATTTCCGGGGCTACGAGCAGTACTTC. Encoded protein: CSVEDFRGYEQYF.

This sequence joins TRBV7-8 and TRBJ2-3; 9 bases are a match to TRBD2. The V gene end was trimmed by 0 bases and the J gene end by 4 bases; junction bases not matched to a gene: 5. The germline V gene has CDR1 SGHVS and CDR2 FQNEAQ. The CDR3 runs to 16 residues. CDR3 region: CASSLAGGGAPDTQYF. For the CDR3, the DNA is TGTGCCAGCAGCTTAGCAGGCGGGGGGGCACCAGATACGCAGTATTTT.

The V gene is TRBV9, the J gene TRBJ2-5; 12 nucleotides line up with TRBD1. Germline V gives CDR1 SGDLS, CDR2 YYNGEE. Losses at the gene ends were 4 bases for V and 2 bases for J; bases not matched to a gene: 6. The CDR3 has 16 residues. DNA of the CDR3: TGTGCCAGCAGCCACCGGGACAGGGGGCTACAAGAGACCCAGTACTTC. Amino acid sequence: CASSHRDRGLQETQYF.

V and J are TRBV2 and TRBJ2-7; no definite D call. Germline CDR1 reads SNHLY; CDR2 reads FYNNEI. The CDR3 is 10 amino acids. The germline V and J ends were trimmed by 5 bases and 2 bases, with 1 base remaining between them. The CDR3 loop is CASSTYEQYF. The CDR3 DNA sequence: TGTGCCAGCAGTACCTACGAGCAGTACTTC.

The count of this clonotype is one. This chain uses TRBV7-3 with TRBJ2-3; D may be TRBD1 (6 bases). This CDR3 spans 15 amino acids. Between the trimmed V and J ends, which lost 2 bases and 2 bases, there was a span of 11 bases. The V gene's germline CDR1 is SGHTA and CDR2 FQGTGA. This CDR3 is CASSLGGLTTDTQYF. In DNA form, the CDR3 reads TGTGCCAGCAGCTTAGGGGGCCTCACCACAGATACGCAGTATTTT. Combining the CDR3 with reference TRBV7-3 and TRBJ2-3 gives the whole variable domain GAGVSQTPSNKVTEKGKYVELRCDPISGHTALYWYRQSLGQGPEFLIYFQGTGAADDSGLPNDRFFAVRPEGSVSTLKIQRTERGDSAVYLCASSLGGLTTDTQYFGPGTRLTVL.